The 12 T cell receptor beta chains below were found in one sample sequenced in a study of T cell responses to AZD1222 COVID-19 vaccine. TCRdb's copy holds only in-frame clones and misses some; the assay was immunoSEQ multiplex PCR. The table records 140,000 to 150,000 clones, about 93% of them present only once. The sample consisted of peripheral blood, taken on day 0 of MenACWY control vaccination. Every receptor here comes from an adult in good health.

The chain has TRBV10-3 and TRBJ1-6, with D tentatively TRBD1 (6 bases). The CDR3 is 15 residues long. V dropped 4 bases and J dropped 10 bases, with 17 bases sitting between them. Germline V gene sequence: CDR1 ENHRY, CDR2 SYGVKD. The CDR3 reads CAISVRVQGGSPLHF. In nucleotides, the CDR3 is TGTGCCATCAGTGTACGGGTACAGGGTGGATCACCCCTCCACTTT.

This clone was seen a single time. The rearrangement joins TRBV19 to TRBJ2-2, with 8 positions matching TRBD1. The V gene end was trimmed by 3 bases and the J gene end by 8 bases; junction bases not matched to a gene: 5. Germline-derived CDR1 and CDR2 are LNHDA and SQIVND (reference sequence). The CDR3 contains 14 residues. CDR3 DNA: TGTGCCAGTAGTATCAGGGGGCAAGGAGGGGAGCTGTTTTTT. It translates to CASSIRGQGGELFF. Based on the CDR3 plus reference TRBV19 and TRBJ2-2, the full variable domain is DGGITQSPKYLFRKEGQNVTLSCEQNLNHDAMYWYRQDPGQGLRLIYYSQIVNDFQKGDIAEGYSVSREKKESFPLTVTSAQKNPTAFYLCASSIRGQGGELFFGEGSRLTVL.

The chain recombines TRBV5-6 with TRBJ1-2; D not resolved. V lost 6 bases and J lost 0, with 15 bases in between. There are 15 residues in the CDR3. The germline CDR1 and CDR2 sequences are SGHDT and YYEEEE. CDR3: CASTPLDRANYGYTF. The CDR3 DNA is TGTGCCAGCACCCCCCTCGACCGAGCTAACTATGGCTACACCTTC.

This chain joins TRBV6-6 and TRBJ1-2, with 10 nucleotides matching TRBD1. The germline V gene encodes CDR1 MNHNY and CDR2 SVGAGI (reference sequence). The CDR3 is made up of 13 amino acids. Trimming at V came to 7 bases and at J to 5 bases, leaving 4 bases not matched to a gene. The CDR3, as DNA: TGTGCCAGCATTCCGGGACAGGGGTATGGCTACACCTTC. The encoded protein is CASIPGQGYGYTF.

The rearrangement links TRBV19 to TRBJ1-1; 7 bases map to TRBD1. Germline V gene lookup returns CDR1 LNHDA and CDR2 SQIVND (reference sequence). Germline trimming cut 7 bases from V and 4 bases from J; bases unmatched to any gene: 9. This CDR3 region has 14 residues. CDR3 residues: CASMPTGMGTEAFF. In DNA, the CDR3 is TGTGCCAGTATGCCGACAGGGATGGGCACTGAAGCTTTCTTT.

The chain joins TRBV19 to TRBJ1-1; the D is unclear. This CDR3 has 13 residues. Germline V gives CDR1 LNHDA, CDR2 SQIVND (reference sequence). Trimming removed 1 base at V and 0 bases at J, with 3 bases between. The CDR3 reads CASSIVLNTEAFF. CDR3 in DNA: TGTGCCAGTAGTATAGTCTTGAACACTGAAGCTTTCTTT.

This sequence joins TRBV2 and TRBJ1-1; no definite D call. The germline V gene has CDR1 SNHLY and CDR2 FYNNEI. This CDR3 region has 13 residues. The V end lost 3 bases, the J end lost 1 base, and 6 bases lay between the germline ends. CDR3 protein: CASSEGENTEAFF. The CDR3 DNA reads TGTGCCAGCAGTGAGGGCGAGAACACTGAAGCTTTCTTT.

V and J are TRBV11-3 and TRBJ1-1; 8 nucleotides agree with TRBD1. After removal of 3 bases from V and 7 bases from J, the junction contained 4 bases not matched to a gene. Germline V gives CDR1 SGHNT, CDR2 YENEEA. The CDR3 covers 13 residues. The CDR3 loop is CASSFGQGDEAFF. For the CDR3, the DNA is TGTGCCAGCAGCTTTGGACAGGGTGATGAAGCTTTCTTT.

The chain couples TRBV27 to TRBJ2-3, with D possibly matching TRBD1 (5 bases). The CDR3 length is 16 residues. V lost 5 bases, J lost 4 bases, and 19 bases lay in between. CDR1 is MNHEY, CDR2 SMNVEV, per germline (reference sequence). The CDR3 is CASSPFPRRAPDTQYF. CDR3 sequence (DNA): TGTGCCAGCAGTCCATTCCCCCGCAGGGCCCCAGATACGCAGTATTTT.

This chain links TRBV2 with TRBJ2-7; no definite D call. The V end was cut by 4 bases, the J end by 4 bases, with 5 bases between. Germline CDR1 reads SNHLY; CDR2 reads FYNNEI. The CDR3 is 11 residues long. As DNA, the CDR3 is TGTGCCAGCAGTGTGCAGTACGAGCAGTACTTC. It specifies CASSVQYEQYF. Full variable domain (outside the CDR3, taken from reference TRBV2 and TRBJ2-7): EPEVTQTPSHQVTQMGQEVILRCVPISNHLYFYWYRQILGQKVEFLVSFYNNEISEKSEIFDDQFSVERPDGSNFTLKIRSTKLEDSAMYFCASSVQYEQYFGPGTRLTVT.

The genes are TRBV7-3 and TRBJ2-1, with 7 nucleotides matching TRBD2. This CDR3 has 16 residues. Trimming took 1 base from V and 8 from J; bases not matched to a gene: 11. The germline V gene encodes CDR1 SGHTA and CDR2 FQGTGA. Here the CDR3 reads CASSLRPGGSWDEQFF. The CDR3 DNA sequence: TGTGCCAGCAGCTTAAGGCCGGGCGGGAGCTGGGATGAGCAGTTCTTC.

The CDR3 spells CASSLSDRAYEQYF. The CDR3 region has the DNA TGTGCCAGCAGCCTATCTGACAGGGCCTACGAGCAGTACTTC. The chain couples TRBV27 to TRBJ2-7; 7 nucleotides align to TRBD1. Germline V gene lookup returns CDR1 MNHEY and CDR2 SMNVEV (reference sequence). The CDR3 extends over 14 amino acids. J lost 2 bases, V lost 6 bases, and 7 bases had no gene match.